These 25 T cell receptor beta chains share one sample of origin, sequenced in a study of CD8 T cells in Susac syndrome. The authors reverse transcribed about 0.45 to 1 ug RNA with random hexamers. TCRdb itself ran the immunoSEQ multiplex PCR reads through MiXCR, one entry per CDR3 protein. The repertoire holds a few hundred thousand distinct CDR3 sequences, with 95% as singletons. What was sequenced was CD4+ T cells from PBMCs. These receptors all stem from a human donor with multiple sclerosis.

The rearrangement uses TRBV12-3 or TRBV12-4 and TRBJ2-3; no clear D gene. V lost 4 bases to trimming and J lost 1 base, with 6 bases between them. This CDR3 contains 13 residues. CDR3 bases: TGTGCCAGCAGTTATTGGGGCACAGATACGCAGTATTTT. Protein product: CASSYWGTDTQYF.

This sequence joins TRBV29-1 and TRBJ1-4, with no clear D. The CDR3 is 13 residues long. Germline lookup yields CDR1 SQVTM and CDR2 ANQGSEA. V lost 0 bases and J 8 bases, leaving 10 bases between the germline ends. The CDR3 nucleotides are TGCAGCGTTGAAGAGTCCGTTGCGGAAAAACTGTTTTTT. This translates into CSVEESVAEKLFF.

The rearrangement uses TRBV5-1 and TRBJ2-6; D may correspond to TRBD1 or TRBD2 (5 bases each). The CDR3 is 16 residues long. Trimming left V 1 base short and J 3 bases short, with 11 bases between. In germline, CDR1 is SGHRS, CDR2 YFSETQ. CDR3 DNA: TGCGCCAGCAGCTTGCGTCAGGGACGTGGGGCCAACGTCCTGACTTTC. Translated: CASSLRQGRGANVLTF.

CDR3 bases: TGCAGTGCTGGAGGGACCGGTTATGGCTACACCTTC. Encoded protein: CSAGGTGYGYTF. The rearrangement joins TRBV20-1 to TRBJ1-2; D might be TRBD1 (5 bases). From germline, CDR1 is DFQATT and CDR2 SNEGSKA (reference sequence). This CDR3 comprises 12 residues. Trimming removed 5 bases at V and 5 bases at J, with 12 bases between.

The chain uses TRBV27 and TRBJ2-1, with D perhaps being TRBD1 or TRBD2 (5 bases each). The V gene's germline CDR1 is MNHEY and CDR2 SMNVEV (reference sequence). The V end was cut by 6 bases, the J end by 6 bases, with 15 bases between. CDR3 size: 14 residues. The CDR3 DNA reads as TGTGCCAGCAGCCGGGCTGGGGACCGCAATGAGCAGTTCTTC. This codes for CASSRAGDRNEQFF.

The gene calls are TRBV12-3 or TRBV12-4 and TRBJ2-7, with D maybe TRBD1 (5 bases). The ends were cut back, 1 base at V and 1 base at J, with 5 bases in the middle. The CDR3 contains 13 residues. DNA for the CDR3: TGTGCCAGCAGTTTAGGACAGTCCTACGAGCAGTACGTC. Translation: CASSLGQSYEQYV.

The V gene is TRBV7-9, the J gene TRBJ2-1; D perhaps matches TRBD2 (5 bases). The CDR3 sequence is 14 residues long. Looked up from germline, CDR1 is SEHNR and CDR2 is FQNEAQ (reference sequence). Trimming cost V 5 bases and J 7 bases, with 15 bases left between them. CDR3 nucleotide sequence: TGTGCCAGCAGCCCACCCGGAGGACGGAATGAGCAGTTCTTC. Protein: CASSPPGGRNEQFF. Full variable domain (missing parts from reference TRBV7-9 and TRBJ2-1): DTGVSQNPRHKITKRGQNVTFRCDPISEHNRLYWYRQTLGQGPEFLTYFQNEAQLEKSRLLSDRFSAERPKGSFSTLEIQRTEQGDSAMYLCASSPPGGRNEQFFGPGTRLTVL.

The V gene is TRBV25-1, the J gene TRBJ2-1; 7 bases are a match to TRBD2. Germline V CDR1 and CDR2: MGHDK, SYGVNS. CDR3 length: 17 amino acids. J gave up 8 bases and V 3 bases, and 16 bases lay outside the gene matches. CDR3 in amino acids: CASSDPGGSGRLDEQFF. CDR3 DNA sequence: TGTGCCAGCAGTGACCCCGGCGGGAGCGGGCGCCTTGATGAGCAGTTCTTC.

This clonotype was found a few times. The chain carries TRBV12-3 or TRBV12-4 and TRBJ2-7; TRBD1 aligns across 8 bases. The CDR3 is made up of 14 amino acids. V gave up 4 bases and J gave up 0 bases; unmatched junction bases: 2. The CDR3 loop is CASSSDRASYEQYF. CDR3 DNA sequence: TGTGCCAGCAGTTCGGACAGGGCCTCCTACGAGCAGTACTTC.

The chain employs TRBV20-1 and TRBJ2-1; 9 positions agree with TRBD1. Germline lookup yields CDR1 DFQATT and CDR2 SNEGSKA (reference sequence). The V and J ends lost 3 bases and 6 bases, in that order; junction bases with no gene match: 9. The CDR3 is 15 amino acids. In DNA form, the CDR3 reads TGCAGTGCTAGCCGGGGACAGGGCTGGAGCAATGAGCAGTTCTTC. It translates to CSASRGQGWSNEQFF.

This chain uses TRBV12-3 or TRBV12-4 with TRBJ2-1, with 12 bases fitting TRBD2. V trimming: 6 bases; J trimming: 4 bases; junction bases outside the gene matches: 7. The CDR3 loop spans 16 amino acids. The CDR3 bases are TGTGCCAGCAGAGCCGCCGGGACTAGCGGGTACAATGAGCAGTTCTTC. The encoded protein is CASRAAGTSGYNEQFF.

The chain is built from TRBV30 and TRBJ2-1; perhaps D is TRBD1 or TRBD2 (5 bases each). V lost 4 bases and J lost 8, with 21 bases in between. CDR3 size: 15 residues. CDR1 and CDR2 (germline): GTSNPN, SVGIG (reference sequence). In nucleotides, the CDR3 is TGTGCCTGGAACCAAGGGGACCTCCTACAATATGAGCAGTTCTTC. Amino acids: CAWNQGDLLQYEQFF. The whole variable domain, filled in from reference TRBV30 and TRBJ2-1, reads SQTIHQWPATLVQPVGSPLSLECTVEGTSNPNLYWYRQAAGRGLQLLFYSVGIGQISSEVPQNLSASRPQDRQFILSSKKLLLSDSGFYLCAWNQGDLLQYEQFFGPGTRLTVL.

This chain uses TRBV6-1 with TRBJ2-2; D call uncertain. Trimming shortened V by 6 bases and J by 4 bases, and 18 bases separated the two germline ends. CDR1 is MNHNS, CDR2 SASEGT, per germline. This CDR3 has 16 amino acids. Written as DNA, the CDR3 is TGTGCCAGCAGCAAAATGATTCTGGAAGGCACCGGGGAGCTGTTTTTT. It translates to CASSKMILEGTGELFF.

The chain combines TRBV19 with TRBJ1-5; unclear D gene. The CDR3 runs 16 residues. The germline V gene has CDR1 LNHDA and CDR2 SQIVND (reference sequence). Trimming left V 7 bases short and J 7 bases short, with 23 bases between. The CDR3 is CASTSLGGQGRQPQHF. The CDR3, as DNA: TGTGCCAGTACCAGTCTCGGAGGGCAAGGCCGACAGCCCCAGCATTTT.

The chain joins TRBV20-1 to TRBJ2-7; perhaps TRBD2 as D (5 bases). This CDR3 spans 12 amino acids. Germline CDR1 and CDR2: DFQATT and SNEGSKA (reference sequence). The V end lost 5 bases, the J end lost 2 bases, and 10 bases lay between the germline ends. The chain's CDR3 is CSAEGFAYEQYF. The CDR3 DNA reads as TGCAGTGCTGAGGGATTTGCCTACGAGCAGTACTTC.

This chain uses TRBV4-1 with TRBJ1-3; no firm D call. The V end lost 1 base, the J end lost 2 bases, and 6 bases lay between the germline ends. This CDR3 is 14 amino acids long. Germline V gene sequence: CDR1 MGHRA, CDR2 YSYEKL. CDR3 amino acids: CASSQGDTGNTIYF. The CDR3 DNA sequence: TGCGCCAGCAGCCAAGGGGATACTGGAAACACCATATATTTT.

This clonotype was detected once. The chain combines TRBV15 with TRBJ2-6, with 10 bases fitting TRBD1. V dropped 7 bases and J dropped 4; count of bases not matched to a gene: 7. The CDR3 loop spans 16 amino acids. Germline CDR1 is LNHNV and CDR2 is YYDKDF (reference sequence). CDR3 in DNA: TGTGCCACCAAACCGACAGGGGGCGTGGGGGCCAACGTCCTGACTTTC. Amino acid sequence: CATKPTGGVGANVLTF.

The V and J genes are TRBV6-1 and TRBJ2-7, with TRBD1 as a possible D gene (6 bases). Trimming left V 6 bases short and J 4 bases short, with 19 bases between. This CDR3 contains 15 residues. Germline V gene data show CDR1 as MNHNS and CDR2 as SASEGT. The CDR3 spells CASSLDPGQSYEQYV. In DNA, the CDR3 is TGTGCCAGCAGCCTAGACCCGGGACAATCTTACGAGCAGTACGTC.

CDR3 in DNA: TGTGCCATCCGACAGGGCAATGAGCAGTTCTTC. This sequence encodes CAIRQGNEQFF. This chain uses TRBV2 with TRBJ2-1; 7 bases are shared with TRBD1. CDR3 size: 11 residues. With V trimmed by 10 bases and J by 6 bases, 3 bases remained unmatched. CDR1 SNHLY and CDR2 FYNNEI come from the germline V gene.

V gene TRBV7-9 combines with J gene TRBJ1-6, with a possible D match to TRBD1 (6 bases). The CDR3 runs to 14 residues. The V end lost 4 bases, the J end lost 9 bases, and 13 bases lay between the germline ends. Germline V lookup: CDR1 SEHNR, CDR2 FQNEAQ (reference sequence). DNA for the CDR3: TGTGCCAGCAGCTCGGGACAAGATCCTTCACCCCTCCACTTT. This sequence encodes CASSSGQDPSPLHF.

The chain joins TRBV12-3 or TRBV12-4 to TRBJ1-2, with D uncertain. V gave up 6 bases and J gave up 5 bases, with 16 bases separating them. The CDR3 sequence is 14 residues long. Here the CDR3 reads CASSPNRPIYGYTF. CDR3 nucleotide sequence: TGTGCCAGCAGCCCGAACCGCCCCATATATGGCTACACCTTC.

This clonotype has more than one count but fewer than ten. At one of its ends the junction is not consistent with the germline gene, which may arise from a read error. Written as DNA, the CDR3 is TGTGCTAGCAGCTCGGGACTAGCGGGGCAAGAGACCCAGTACTTC. Translated, it gives CASSSGLAGQETQYF. The chain carries TRBV5-1 and TRBJ2-5; TRBD2 matches at 13 bases. CDR3 size: 15 residues. Germline V lookup: CDR1 SGHRS, CDR2 YFSETQ.

The chain uses TRBV9 and TRBJ2-3; TRBD2 matches at 7 bases. The V segment lost 0 bases and the J segment 4 bases; nucleotides outside the gene matches: 8. Germline CDR1 SGDLS, CDR2 YYNGEE. CDR3 length: 16 amino acids. CDR3 sequence (DNA): TGTGCCAGCAGCGTAGGTGCGGGGGAAGGTGCAGATACGCAGTATTTT. Amino acid sequence: CASSVGAGEGADTQYF. The full variable domain, rest sourced from reference TRBV9 and TRBJ2-3, is DSGVTQTPKHLITATGQRVTLRCSPRSGDLSVYWYQQSLDQGLQFLIQYYNGEERAKGNILERFSAQQFPDLHSELNLSSLELGDSALYFCASSVGAGEGADTQYFGPGTRLTVL.

The V call is TRBV3-1, the J call TRBJ1-2, with a possible D match to TRBD1 (5 bases). Germline-derived CDR1 and CDR2 are LGHDT and YNNKEL (reference sequence). This CDR3 comprises 15 residues. The germline V and J ends were trimmed by 3 bases and 8 bases, with 19 bases remaining between them. The CDR3 region has the DNA TGTGCCAGCAGCCAGGAGGTCCAGGGCCCTAAAGGCTACACCTTC. Protein sequence: CASSQEVQGPKGYTF.

This clonotype showed up just a few times. The chain uses TRBV5-4 and TRBJ2-7; D remains unclear. V was pared by 0 bases and J by 3 bases, with 4 bases between. The CDR3 contains 12 residues. The germline CDR1 and CDR2 sequences are SGHNT and YYREEE (reference sequence). CDR3 amino acids: CASSLDGYEQYF. CDR3 DNA sequence: TGTGCCAGCAGCTTGGACGGCTACGAGCAGTACTTC.